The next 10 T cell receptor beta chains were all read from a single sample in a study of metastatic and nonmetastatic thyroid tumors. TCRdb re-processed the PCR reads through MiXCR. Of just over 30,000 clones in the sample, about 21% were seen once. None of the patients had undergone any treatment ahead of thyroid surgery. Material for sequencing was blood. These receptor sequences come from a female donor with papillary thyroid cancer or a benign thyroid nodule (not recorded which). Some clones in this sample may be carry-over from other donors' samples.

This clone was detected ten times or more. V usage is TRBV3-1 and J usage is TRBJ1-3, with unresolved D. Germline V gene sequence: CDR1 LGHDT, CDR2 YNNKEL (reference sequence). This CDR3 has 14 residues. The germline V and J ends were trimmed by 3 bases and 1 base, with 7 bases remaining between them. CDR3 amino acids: CASSHQVSGNTIYF. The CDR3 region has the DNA TGTGCCAGCAGCCACCAGGTATCTGGAAACACCATATATTTT.

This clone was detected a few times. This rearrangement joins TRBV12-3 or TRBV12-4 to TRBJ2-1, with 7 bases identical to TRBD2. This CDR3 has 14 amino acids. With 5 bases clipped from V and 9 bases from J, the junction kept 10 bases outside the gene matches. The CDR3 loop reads CASSMHPERGEQFF. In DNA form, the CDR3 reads TGTGCCAGCAGTATGCATCCCGAGCGGGGTGAGCAGTTCTTC.

Written as DNA, the CDR3 is TGTGCCAGCAGTACAGGGGGCTATGGCTACACCTTC. As protein: CASSTGGYGYTF. The chain couples TRBV6-1 to TRBJ1-2; 8 positions match TRBD1. J lost 4 bases, V lost 5 bases, and 0 bases had no gene match. From germline, CDR1 is MNHNS and CDR2 SASEGT. The CDR3 totals 12 residues.

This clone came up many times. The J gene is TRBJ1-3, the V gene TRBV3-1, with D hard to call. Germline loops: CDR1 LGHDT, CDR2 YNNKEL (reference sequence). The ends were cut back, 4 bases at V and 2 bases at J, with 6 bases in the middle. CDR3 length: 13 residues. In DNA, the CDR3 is TGTGCCAGCAGCCGAGGAACTGGAAACACCATATATTTT. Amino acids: CASSRGTGNTIYF.

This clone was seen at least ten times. Here the CDR3 DNA reads TGTGCCAGCAGCTTGGGAGACTTGCCCGGACCCGCTGAGCAGTTCTTC. Translating it yields CASSLGDLPGPAEQFF. V usage is TRBV5-8 and J usage is TRBJ2-1, with D uncertain. V was shortened by 0 bases and J by 9 bases, with 19 bases between the two germline ends. The length of the CDR3 is 16 residues. Per the germline V gene, CDR1 is SGHTS and CDR2 is YDEGEE.

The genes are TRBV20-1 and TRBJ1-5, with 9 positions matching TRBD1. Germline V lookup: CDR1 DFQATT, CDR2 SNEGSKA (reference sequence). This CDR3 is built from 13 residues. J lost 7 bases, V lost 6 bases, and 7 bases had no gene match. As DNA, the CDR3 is TGCAGTGCCGACCCGACAGGGGGACAGCCCCAGCATTTT. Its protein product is CSADPTGGQPQHF.

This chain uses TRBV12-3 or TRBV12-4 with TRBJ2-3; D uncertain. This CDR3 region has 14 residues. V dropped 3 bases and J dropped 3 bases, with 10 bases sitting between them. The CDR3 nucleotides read TGTGCCAGCAGTTTTCTAGGGCCGACAGATACGCAGTATTTT. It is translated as CASSFLGPTDTQYF.

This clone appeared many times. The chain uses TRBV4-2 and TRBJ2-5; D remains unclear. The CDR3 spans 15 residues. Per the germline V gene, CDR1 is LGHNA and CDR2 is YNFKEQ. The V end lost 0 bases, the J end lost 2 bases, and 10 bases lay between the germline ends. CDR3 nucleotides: TGTGCCAGCAGCCAAGATGTGGTAATACAAGAGACCCAGTACTTC. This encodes CASSQDVVIQETQYF.

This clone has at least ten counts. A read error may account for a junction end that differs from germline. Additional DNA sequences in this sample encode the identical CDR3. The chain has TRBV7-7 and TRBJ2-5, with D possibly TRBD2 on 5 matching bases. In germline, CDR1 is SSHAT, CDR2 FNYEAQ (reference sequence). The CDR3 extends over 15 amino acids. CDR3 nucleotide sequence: TGTGCTAGCAGCCCCAACCGGGGAGTGGAAGAGACCCAGTACTTC. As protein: CASSPNRGVEETQYF.

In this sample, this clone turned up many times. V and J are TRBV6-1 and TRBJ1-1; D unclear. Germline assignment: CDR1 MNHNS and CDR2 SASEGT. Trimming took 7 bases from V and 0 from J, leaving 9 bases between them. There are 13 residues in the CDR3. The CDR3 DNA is TGTGCCAGCAACGAAAACATGAACACTGAAGCTTTCTTT. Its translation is CASNENMNTEAFF.